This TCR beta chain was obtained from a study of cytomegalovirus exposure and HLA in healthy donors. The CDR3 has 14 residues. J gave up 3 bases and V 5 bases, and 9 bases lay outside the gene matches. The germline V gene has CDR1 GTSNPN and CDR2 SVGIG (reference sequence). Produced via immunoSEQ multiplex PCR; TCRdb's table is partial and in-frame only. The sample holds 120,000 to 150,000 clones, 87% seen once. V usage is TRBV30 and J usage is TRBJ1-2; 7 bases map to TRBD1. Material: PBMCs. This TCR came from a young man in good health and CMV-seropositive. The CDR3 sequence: CAWRTPGQHYGYTF. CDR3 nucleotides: TGTGCCTGGCGAACCCCGGGACAGCACTATGGCTACACCTTC. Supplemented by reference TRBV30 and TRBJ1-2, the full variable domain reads SQTIHQWPATLVQPVGSPLSLECTVEGTSNPNLYWYRQAAGRGLQLLFYSVGIGQISSEVPQNLSASRPQDRQFILSSKKLLLSDSGFYLCAWRTPGQHYGYTFGSGTRLTVV.